A single T cell receptor beta chain is shown here with its context. The antigen it binds to is not known. The sample holds no much larger clone one base away, and base qualities are not on file. Peripheral blood samples were provided by related bone marrow donors on the day of marrow donation. Mononuclear cells from peripheral blood and bone marrow were separated by Ficoll-Hypaque density centrifugation and then cryopreserved. The entry originates in a study of T cells after posttransplantation cyclophosphamide listed by TCRdb under 2016. About the investigation overall: The study tracked T cell repertoire reconstitution by TRB sequencing after myeloablative bone marrow transplantation using posttransplantation cyclophosphamide as GVHD prophylaxis. Antigen receptor sequencing covered samples from approximately 38 PTCy-treated patients and around 15 of their related bone marrow donors. Blood from all 35 or so PTCy patients who had 1-year posttransplant specimens underwent TRB sequencing. In 3 patients, up to about 3 additional blood samples taken between 2 and 5.2 years after transplant also underwent TRB sequencing, as did pretransplant blood from a handful of patients. Because TRA and TRB clonality correlated tightly in 10 or so samples, later TCR analyses were limited to TRB. Public TRB sequences were compared against a database of over 3,600 sequences linked to responses to pathogens, tumor antigens, self-antigens and alloantigens. Results the study describes overall, beyond this receptor: Across roughly 40 patients, recipient CMV seropositivity and CMV reactivation were highly associated with TRB clonality; PTCy diversity was similar to CNI/methotrexate controls. Donor-recipient similarity was low at 1-2 months but rose over the first year, and later blood repertoires were often dominated by donor CD8+ memory clones. The TRB repertoires of T cells infiltrating skin or GI tract showed only limited overlap with the TRB repertoires of T cells in blood.

TRB sequencing was run on genomic DNA with either the immunoSEQ assay at survey resolution or the hsTCRB kit. For the original study's pipeline: The immunoSEQ software was used for initial read processing, and the LymphoSeq R package was used for repertoire analyses. Clonality was calculated as 1 minus normalized Shannon entropy, and the Gini coefficient was also calculated for each TRB dataset. To infer phenotypes in unsorted samples, TRB sequences from sorted subsets of the recipient or donor were mapped onto unsorted samples from the same recipient. TCRdb re-hosts the immuneACCESS table, in-frame sequences only. Its copies lack some clones; in the studies checked, an unresolved V gene accounts for under half of them, and the cause for the rest is not known. V and J calls and clone size are those listed in that table; D and trimming were worked out from the DNA. Across this sample there are some 49,000 clones, with roughly 92% seen only once. The ten biggest clones cover 3% to 3.5% of the sample.

As encoded in the germline V gene (reference sequence), CDR1 is SGHNT while CDR2 is YYREEE. The CDR3 runs 16 residues from the cysteine to the phenylalanine. This entry keeps only the CDR3 DNA: 48 bases, framed from base 1. The chain links TRBV5-4 with TRBJ2-5, and 9 bases in between align with TRBD1. The J call may be faulty, since TRBJ2-7 better matches the DNA end. This clonotype was obtained from a woman aged 50 to 60 in good health and a related stem cell transplant donor. The sample consisted of PBMCs. The DNA sequence reads TGTGCCAGCAGCTTGGTGCGCCGGACAGGGGACCGCGAGCAGTACTTC. It translates as CASSLVRRTGDREQYF.